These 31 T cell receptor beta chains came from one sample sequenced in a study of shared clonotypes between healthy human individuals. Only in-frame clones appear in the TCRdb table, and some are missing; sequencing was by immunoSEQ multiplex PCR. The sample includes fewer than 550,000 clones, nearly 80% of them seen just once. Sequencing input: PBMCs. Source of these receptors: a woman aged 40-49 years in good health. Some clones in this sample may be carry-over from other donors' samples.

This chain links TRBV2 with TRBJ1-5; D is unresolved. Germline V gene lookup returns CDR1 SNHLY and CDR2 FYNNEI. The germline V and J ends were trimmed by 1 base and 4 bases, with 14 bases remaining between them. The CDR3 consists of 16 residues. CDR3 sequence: CASSEGSSPSNQPQHF. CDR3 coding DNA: TGTGCCAGCAGTGAAGGGTCCTCACCTTCAAATCAGCCCCAGCATTTT.

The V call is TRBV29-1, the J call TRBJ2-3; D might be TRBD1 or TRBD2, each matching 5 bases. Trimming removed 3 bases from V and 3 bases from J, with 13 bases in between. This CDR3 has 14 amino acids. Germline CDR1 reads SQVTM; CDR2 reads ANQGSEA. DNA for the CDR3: TGCAGCGTTGAGGGGCCAGGAGGAACAGATACGCAGTATTTT. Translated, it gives CSVEGPGGTDTQYF.

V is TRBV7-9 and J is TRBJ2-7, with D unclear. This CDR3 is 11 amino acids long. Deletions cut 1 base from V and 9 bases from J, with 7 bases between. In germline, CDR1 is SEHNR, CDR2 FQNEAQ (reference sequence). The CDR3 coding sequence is TGTGCCAGCAGCTTAGTCTTGGGGCAGTACTTC. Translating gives CASSLVLGQYF.

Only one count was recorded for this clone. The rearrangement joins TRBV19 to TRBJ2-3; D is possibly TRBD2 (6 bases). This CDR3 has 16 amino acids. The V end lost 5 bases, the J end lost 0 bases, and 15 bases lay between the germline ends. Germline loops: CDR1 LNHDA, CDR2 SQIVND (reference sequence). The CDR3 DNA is TGTGCCAGTAGTCCCCGGGACTTCTCTAGCACAGATACGCAGTATTTT. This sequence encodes CASSPRDFSSTDTQYF.

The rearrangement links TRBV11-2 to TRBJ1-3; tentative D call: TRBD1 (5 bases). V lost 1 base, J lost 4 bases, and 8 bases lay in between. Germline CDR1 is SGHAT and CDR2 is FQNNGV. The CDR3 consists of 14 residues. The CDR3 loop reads CASSLGQRGNTIYF. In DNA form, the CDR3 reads TGTGCCAGCAGCTTAGGACAGAGAGGAAACACCATATATTTT.

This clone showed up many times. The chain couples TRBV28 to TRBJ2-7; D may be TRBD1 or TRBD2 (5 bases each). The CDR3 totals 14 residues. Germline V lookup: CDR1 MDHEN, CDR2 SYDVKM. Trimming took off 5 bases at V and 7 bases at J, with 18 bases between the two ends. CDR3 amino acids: CASSIRDRNSEQYF. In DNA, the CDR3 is TGTGCCAGCAGTATCCGGGACCGCAATAGTGAGCAGTACTTC.

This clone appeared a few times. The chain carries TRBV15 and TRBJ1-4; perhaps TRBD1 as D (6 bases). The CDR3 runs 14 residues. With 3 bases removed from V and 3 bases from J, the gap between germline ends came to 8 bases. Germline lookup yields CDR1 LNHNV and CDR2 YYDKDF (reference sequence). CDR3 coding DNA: TGTGCCACCAGCAGGGGGGCGGCTAATGAAAAACTGTTTTTT. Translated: CATSRGAANEKLFF.

The CDR3 sequence is CASSHQARGVSNQPQHF. The CDR3 DNA reads TGTGCCAGCTCCCACCAGGCTCGGGGGGTTAGCAATCAGCCCCAGCATTTT. J is TRBJ1-5 and V is TRBV18, with a tentative D call TRBD1 (5 bases). CDR1 KGHSH and CDR2 LQKENI come from the germline V gene. The CDR3 is 17 residues long. With 6 bases removed from V and 0 bases from J, the gap between germline ends came to 18 bases.

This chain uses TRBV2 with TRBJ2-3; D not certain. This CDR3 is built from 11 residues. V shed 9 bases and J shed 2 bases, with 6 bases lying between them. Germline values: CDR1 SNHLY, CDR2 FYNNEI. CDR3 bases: TGTGCCAGTGATTACACAGATACGCAGTATTTT. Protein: CASDYTDTQYF.

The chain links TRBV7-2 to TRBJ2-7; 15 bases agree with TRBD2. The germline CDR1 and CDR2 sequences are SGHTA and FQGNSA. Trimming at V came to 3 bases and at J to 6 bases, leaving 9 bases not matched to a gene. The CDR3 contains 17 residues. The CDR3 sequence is CASSFRRTSGRAIEQYF. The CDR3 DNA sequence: TGTGCCAGCAGCTTTCGTCGGACTAGCGGGAGGGCAATCGAGCAGTACTTC.

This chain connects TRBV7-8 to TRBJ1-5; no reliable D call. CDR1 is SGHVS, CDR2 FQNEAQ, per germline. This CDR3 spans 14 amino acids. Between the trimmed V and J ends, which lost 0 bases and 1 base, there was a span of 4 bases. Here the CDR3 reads CASSLAVSNQPQHF. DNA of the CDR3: TGTGCCAGCAGCTTAGCTGTGAGCAATCAGCCCCAGCATTTT. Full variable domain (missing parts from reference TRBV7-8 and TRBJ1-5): GAGVSQSPRYKVAKRGQDVALRCDPISGHVSLFWYQQALGQGPEFLTYFQNEAQLDKSGLPSDRFFAERPEGSVSTLKIQRTQQEDSAVYLCASSLAVSNQPQHFGDGTRLSIL.

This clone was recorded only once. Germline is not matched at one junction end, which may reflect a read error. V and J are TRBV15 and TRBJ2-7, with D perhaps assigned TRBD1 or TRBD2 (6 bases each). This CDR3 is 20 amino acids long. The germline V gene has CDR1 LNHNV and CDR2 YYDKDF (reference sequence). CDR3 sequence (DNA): TGTGCCACCAGCAGAGACAGGGATTGGGGGGCGGGACCACATCGGTACGAGAAGTACTTC. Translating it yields CATSRDRDWGAGPHRYEKYF.

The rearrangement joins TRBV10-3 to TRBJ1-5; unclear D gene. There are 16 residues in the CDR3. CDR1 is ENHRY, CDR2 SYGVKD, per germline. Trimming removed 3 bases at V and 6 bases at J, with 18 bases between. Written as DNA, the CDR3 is TGTGCCATCAGTGATTCGGCAGGTGAAAGGAGTCAGCCCCAGCATTTT. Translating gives CAISDSAGERSQPQHF.

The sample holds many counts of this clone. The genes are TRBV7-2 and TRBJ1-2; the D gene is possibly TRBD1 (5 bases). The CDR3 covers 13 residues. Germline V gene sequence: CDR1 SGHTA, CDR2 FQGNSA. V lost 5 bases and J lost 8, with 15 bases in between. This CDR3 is CASSRAGGEGYTF. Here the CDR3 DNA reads TGTGCCAGCAGCCGCGCTGGGGGTGAGGGCTACACCTTC.

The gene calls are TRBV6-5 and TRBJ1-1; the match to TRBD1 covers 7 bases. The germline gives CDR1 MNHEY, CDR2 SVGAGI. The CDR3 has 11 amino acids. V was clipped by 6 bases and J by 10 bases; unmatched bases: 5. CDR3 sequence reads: CASRGQLIAFF. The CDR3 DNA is TGTGCCAGCAGGGGACAGCTCATAGCTTTCTTT.

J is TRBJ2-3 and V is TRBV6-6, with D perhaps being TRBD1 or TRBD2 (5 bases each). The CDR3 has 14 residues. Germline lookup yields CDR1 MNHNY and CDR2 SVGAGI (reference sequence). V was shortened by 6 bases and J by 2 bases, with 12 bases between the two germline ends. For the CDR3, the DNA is TGTGCCAGCAGGCTCGGGACCGTCACAGATACGCAGTATTTT. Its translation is CASRLGTVTDTQYF.

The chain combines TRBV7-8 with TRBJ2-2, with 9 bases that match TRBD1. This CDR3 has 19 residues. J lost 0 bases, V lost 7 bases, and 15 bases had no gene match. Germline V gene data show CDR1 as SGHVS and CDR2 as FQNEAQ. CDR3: CASTFGDRAPTPNTGELFF. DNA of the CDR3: TGTGCCAGCACCTTTGGGGACAGGGCTCCTACACCGAACACCGGGGAGCTGTTTTTT. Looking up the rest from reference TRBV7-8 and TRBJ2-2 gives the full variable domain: GAGVSQSPRYKVAKRGQDVALRCDPISGHVSLFWYQQALGQGPEFLTYFQNEAQLDKSGLPSDRFFAERPEGSVSTLKIQRTQQEDSAVYLCASTFGDRAPTPNTGELFFGEGSRLTVL.

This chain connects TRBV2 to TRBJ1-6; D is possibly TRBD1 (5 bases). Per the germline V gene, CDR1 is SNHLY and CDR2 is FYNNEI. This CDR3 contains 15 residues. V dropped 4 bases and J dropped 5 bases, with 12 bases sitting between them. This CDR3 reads CASSVRQGDNSPLHF. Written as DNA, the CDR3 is TGTGCCAGCAGTGTAAGGCAGGGAGATAATTCACCCCTCCACTTT. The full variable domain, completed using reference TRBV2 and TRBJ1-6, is EPEVTQTPSHQVTQMGQEVILRCVPISNHLYFYWYRQILGQKVEFLVSFYNNEISEKSEIFDDQFSVERPDGSNFTLKIRSTKLEDSAMYFCASSVRQGDNSPLHFGNGTRLTVT.

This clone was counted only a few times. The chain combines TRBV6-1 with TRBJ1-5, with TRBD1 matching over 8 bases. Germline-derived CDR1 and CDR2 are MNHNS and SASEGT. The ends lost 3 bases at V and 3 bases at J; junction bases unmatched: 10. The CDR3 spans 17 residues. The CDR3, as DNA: TGTGCCAGCAGTGACCTCGGGACAGGCAAACTCAATCAGCCCCAGCATTTT. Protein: CASSDLGTGKLNQPQHF.

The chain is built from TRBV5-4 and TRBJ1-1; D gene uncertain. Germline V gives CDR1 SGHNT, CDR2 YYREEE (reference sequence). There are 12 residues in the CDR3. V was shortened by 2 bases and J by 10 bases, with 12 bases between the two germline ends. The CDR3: CASSFGRERAFF. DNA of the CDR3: TGTGCCAGCAGCTTCGGTCGGGAACGAGCTTTCTTT.

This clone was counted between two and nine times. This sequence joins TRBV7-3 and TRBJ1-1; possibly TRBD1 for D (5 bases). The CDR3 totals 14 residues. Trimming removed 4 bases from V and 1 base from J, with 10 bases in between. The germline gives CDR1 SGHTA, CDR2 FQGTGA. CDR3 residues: CASSSLGGNTEAFF. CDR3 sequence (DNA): TGTGCCAGCAGCTCCCTCGGGGGGAACACTGAAGCTTTCTTT.

The DNA of the CDR3 is TGCGCCAGCAGCTTGGCCGGGCACCGGATTGGGTATGGCTACACCTTC. Translation gives CASSLAGHRIGYGYTF. The gene calls are TRBV5-1 and TRBJ1-2; D remains unclear. The germline V gene has CDR1 SGHRS and CDR2 YFSETQ. Trimming removed 0 bases at V and 5 bases at J, with 17 bases between. This CDR3 contains 16 residues.

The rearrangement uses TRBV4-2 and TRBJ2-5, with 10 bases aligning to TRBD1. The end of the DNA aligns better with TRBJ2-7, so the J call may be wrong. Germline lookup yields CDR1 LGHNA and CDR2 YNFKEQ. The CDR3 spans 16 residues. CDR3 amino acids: CASSQEEGQGTYEQYF. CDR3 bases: TGTGCCAGCAGCCAAGAGGAGGGACAGGGGACCTACGAGCAGTACTTC.

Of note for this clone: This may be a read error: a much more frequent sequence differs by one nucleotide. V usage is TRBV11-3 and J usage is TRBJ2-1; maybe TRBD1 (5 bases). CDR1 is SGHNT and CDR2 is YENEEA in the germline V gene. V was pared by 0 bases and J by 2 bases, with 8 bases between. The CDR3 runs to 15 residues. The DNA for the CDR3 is TGTGCCAGCAGCTTAGAGGCAGGGACCTACAATGAGCAGTTCTTC. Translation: CASSLEAGTYNEQFF.

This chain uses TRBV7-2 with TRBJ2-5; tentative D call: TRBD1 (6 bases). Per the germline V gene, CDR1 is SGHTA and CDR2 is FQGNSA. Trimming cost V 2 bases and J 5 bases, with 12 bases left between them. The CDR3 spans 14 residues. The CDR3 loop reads CASSLRGGRETQYF. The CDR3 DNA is TGTGCCAGCAGCTTACGTGGGGGCAGGGAGACCCAGTACTTC.

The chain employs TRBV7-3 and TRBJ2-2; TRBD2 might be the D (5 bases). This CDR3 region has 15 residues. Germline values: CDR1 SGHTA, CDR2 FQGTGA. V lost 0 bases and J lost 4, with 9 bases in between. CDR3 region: CASSLTSETTGELFF. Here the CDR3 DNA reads TGTGCCAGCAGCTTAACTAGCGAGACCACCGGGGAGCTGTTTTTT.

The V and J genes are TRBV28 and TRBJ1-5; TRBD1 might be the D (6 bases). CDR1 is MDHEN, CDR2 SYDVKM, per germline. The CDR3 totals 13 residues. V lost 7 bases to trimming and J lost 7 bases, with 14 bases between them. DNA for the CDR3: TGTGCCAGCACAGGGGACCCCCACCAGCCCCAGCATTTT. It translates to CASTGDPHQPQHF.

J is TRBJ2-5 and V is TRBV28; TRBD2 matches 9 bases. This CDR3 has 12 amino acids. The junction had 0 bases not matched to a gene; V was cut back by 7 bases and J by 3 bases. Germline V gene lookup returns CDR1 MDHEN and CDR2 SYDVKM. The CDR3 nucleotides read TGTGCCAGCACTAGCGGGGAAGAGACCCAGTACTTC. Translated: CASTSGEETQYF.

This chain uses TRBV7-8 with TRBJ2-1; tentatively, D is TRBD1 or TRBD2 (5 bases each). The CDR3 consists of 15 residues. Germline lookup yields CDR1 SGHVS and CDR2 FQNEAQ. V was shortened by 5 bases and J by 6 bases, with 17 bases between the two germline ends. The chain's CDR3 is CASSAGNYGGNEQFF. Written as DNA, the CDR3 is TGTGCCAGCAGCGCCGGGAACTATGGGGGCAATGAGCAGTTCTTC.

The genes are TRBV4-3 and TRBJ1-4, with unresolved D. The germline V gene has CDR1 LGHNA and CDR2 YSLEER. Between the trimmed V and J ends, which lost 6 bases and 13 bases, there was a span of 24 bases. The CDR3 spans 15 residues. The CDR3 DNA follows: TGCGCCAGCAGTCTTGACGGTGGACCTTCGGAGGGACTGTTTTTT. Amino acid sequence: CASSLDGGPSEGLFF.

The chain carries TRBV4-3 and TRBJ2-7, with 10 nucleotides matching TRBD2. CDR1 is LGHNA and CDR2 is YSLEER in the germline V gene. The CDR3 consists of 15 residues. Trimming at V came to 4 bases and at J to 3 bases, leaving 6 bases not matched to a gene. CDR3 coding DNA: TGCGCCAGCAGCCCTCTAGCGGGAGAGATCTACGAGCAGTACTTC. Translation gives CASSPLAGEIYEQYF.